Detailed here is one T cell receptor (beta chain). Its specificity is unknown. The sample is drawn from a study of siplizumab effects on memory and regulatory T cells. Study-level findings and limits: For siplizumab cultures, the suppressive function of their proliferating Tregs was not confirmed.

The protocol was immunoSEQ multiplex PCR, while the TCRdb copy is restricted to in-frame clones and leaves out a portion. The sample includes approximately 75,000 clones, about 92% seen only once; the top ten take 4.5% to 5%. The source is a human donor in good health. The sample was CD8+ T cells sorted from blood.

The CDR3 loop is CASSYSLTSSEQYF. In DNA, the CDR3 is TGTGCCAGCAGTTACTCCCTGACTAGTTCCGAGCAGTACTTC. This chain joins TRBV6-5 and TRBJ2-7; D possibly corresponds to TRBD2 (6 bases). With 0 bases removed from V and 6 bases from J, the gap between germline ends came to 12 bases. This CDR3 region has 14 residues. The germline CDR1 and CDR2 sequences are MNHEY and SVGAGI.